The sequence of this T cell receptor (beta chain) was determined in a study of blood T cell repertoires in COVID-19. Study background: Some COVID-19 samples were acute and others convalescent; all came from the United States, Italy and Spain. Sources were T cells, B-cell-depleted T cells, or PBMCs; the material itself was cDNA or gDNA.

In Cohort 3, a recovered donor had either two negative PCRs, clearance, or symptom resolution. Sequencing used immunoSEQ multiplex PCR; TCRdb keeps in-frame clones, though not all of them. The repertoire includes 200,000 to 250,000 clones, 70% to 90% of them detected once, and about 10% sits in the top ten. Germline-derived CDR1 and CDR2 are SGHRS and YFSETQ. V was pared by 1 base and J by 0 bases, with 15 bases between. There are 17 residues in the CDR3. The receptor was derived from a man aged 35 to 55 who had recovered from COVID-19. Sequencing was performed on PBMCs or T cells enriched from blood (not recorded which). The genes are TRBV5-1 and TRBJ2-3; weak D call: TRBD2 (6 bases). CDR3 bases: TGCGCCAGCAGCTTGAGGGACTCCGCGATAAGCACAGATACGCAGTATTTT. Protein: CASSLRDSAISTDTQYF.